The sequence of this T cell receptor beta chain was determined in a study of regulatory T cells in long-lasting Graves disease. The time point here: newly diagnosed GD, antithyroid drugs for less than 3 months. Researchers made the TCR library from RNA that was extracted from PBMCs. Patients all came to the study from an endocrinology department in Xi'an, China. Study-level points and caveats: Favored gene segments in persistent disease were TRBV28, TRBJ1-2 and TRBJ2-5.

Arm-PCR of CDR3 regions and iRepertoire HTBI primers were used to build TCR beta libraries. TCRdb passed the multiplex PCR reads through MiXCR, listing each CDR3 protein once. The data show under 450,000 distinct CDR3 sequences, roughly 15% seen once. Trimming took 1 base from V and 5 from J, leaving 14 bases between them. The CDR3 extends over 15 amino acids. CDR1 and CDR2 from the germline V gene are MGHRA and YSYEKL. This clonotype was recorded at least ten times. The antigen is undetermined. The same specimen was also included in a second study, on T cells in Graves' hyperthyroidism and ophthalmopathy.

This receptor was identified in a woman between 18 and 29 years old with Graves disease. The chain recombines TRBV4-1 with TRBJ1-1, with D perhaps matching TRBD1 (5 bases). The material was peripheral blood mononuclear cells (PBMCs), obtained at new diagnosis, from a patient treated with antithyroid drugs. CDR3 DNA: TGCGCCAGCAGCCAAGTGAGGGGCCGGGAGACTGAAGCTTTCTTT. Its translation is CASSQVRGRETEAFF.